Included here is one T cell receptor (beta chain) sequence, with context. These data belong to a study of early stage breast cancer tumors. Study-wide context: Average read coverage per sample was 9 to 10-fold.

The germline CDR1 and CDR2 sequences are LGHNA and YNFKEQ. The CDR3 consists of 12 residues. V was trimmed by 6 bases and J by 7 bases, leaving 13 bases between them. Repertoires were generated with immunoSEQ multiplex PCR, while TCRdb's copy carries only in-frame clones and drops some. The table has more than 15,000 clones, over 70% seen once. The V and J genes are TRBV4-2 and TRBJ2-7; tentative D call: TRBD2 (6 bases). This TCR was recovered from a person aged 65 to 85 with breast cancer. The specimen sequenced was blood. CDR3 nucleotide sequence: TGTGCCAGCAGTCCGGGAGATCCAGAGCAGTACTTC. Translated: CASSPGDPEQYF.